The 27 T cell receptor beta chains below were found in one sample sequenced in a study of OX40 agonist ivuxolimab in advanced cancers. Assay used: immunoSEQ multiplex PCR; TCRdb lists only in-frame clones, some missing. The sample has about 79,000 clones, about 85% seen once; the top ten hold over 3%. Specimen: CD4+ or CD8+ T cells sorted from blood, collected in a trial of the OX40 agonist ivuxolimab. Receptors were obtained from an adult with an advanced solid tumor such as melanoma, head and neck, liver or kidney cancer.

V and J are TRBV2 and TRBJ2-4; 10 bases map to TRBD2. In germline, CDR1 is SNHLY, CDR2 FYNNEI. Trimming cost V 11 bases and J 8 bases; bases outside gene matches: 9. The CDR3 covers 13 residues. The DNA for the CDR3 is TGTGCCGGAACTAGCGGGATTGCAGACATTCAGTACTTC. As protein: CAGTSGIADIQYF.

The V and J genes are TRBV9 and TRBJ1-1; D gene uncertain. The V gene lost 0 bases and the J gene lost 0 bases, with 9 bases spanning the gap. CDR1 and CDR2 (germline): SGDLS, YYNGEE. The CDR3 extends over 15 amino acids. The CDR3 loop is CASSVESGVNTEAFF. As DNA, the CDR3 is TGTGCCAGCAGCGTAGAATCCGGAGTGAACACTGAAGCTTTCTTT. Looking up the rest from reference TRBV9 and TRBJ1-1 gives the full variable domain: DSGVTQTPKHLITATGQRVTLRCSPRSGDLSVYWYQQSLDQGLQFLIQYYNGEERAKGNILERFSAQQFPDLHSELNLSSLELGDSALYFCASSVESGVNTEAFFGQGTRLTVV.

The chain uses TRBV7-2 and TRBJ2-7, with D tentatively TRBD1 (7 bases). This CDR3 comprises 11 residues. V lost 5 bases, J lost 12 bases, and 14 bases lay in between. The germline V gene encodes CDR1 SGHTA and CDR2 FQGNSA. The CDR3 coding sequence is TGTGCCAGCAGCGCCTGGAGGGGGCGGTACTTC. Translating it yields CASSAWRGRYF.

The chain combines TRBV6-6 with TRBJ1-1; 9 positions match TRBD1. Trimming at V came to 5 bases and at J to 4 bases, leaving 11 bases not matched to a gene. In germline, CDR1 is MNHNY, CDR2 SVGAGI (reference sequence). There are 16 residues in the CDR3. The CDR3 region has the DNA TGTGCCAGCAGTGCCCGTCGGGGGACAGGGACCACTGAAGCTTTCTTT. Translating gives CASSARRGTGTTEAFF.

The chain is built from TRBV27 and TRBJ1-1; D uncertain. CDR1 is MNHEY, CDR2 SMNVEV, per germline (reference sequence). V was clipped by 1 base and J by 0 bases, with 6 bases between them. The CDR3 covers 14 residues. CDR3 DNA: TGTGCCAGCAGTTTATGGGGTTTGAACACTGAAGCTTTCTTT. This codes for CASSLWGLNTEAFF.

The DNA of the CDR3 is TGTGCCAGCAGCTTGGGACAGGGGATAATTCAGTACTTC. This translates into CASSLGQGIIQYF. The chain carries TRBV5-4 and TRBJ2-4; 8 nucleotides match TRBD1. V lost 0 bases, J lost 10 bases, and 3 bases stayed unmatched. The CDR3 extends over 13 amino acids. From germline, CDR1 is SGHNT and CDR2 YYREEE (reference sequence).

This clone was observed a few times. The rearrangement joins TRBV4-1 to TRBJ2-1; 10 bases match TRBD2. The V gene end was trimmed by 1 base and the J gene end by 0 bases; junction bases not matched to a gene: 9. Germline CDR1 is MGHRA and CDR2 is YSYEKL. This CDR3 is 19 amino acids long. CDR3 sequence reads: CASSQGRLAGLSSYNEQFF. DNA for the CDR3: TGCGCCAGCAGCCAAGGAAGACTAGCGGGCCTTAGCTCCTACAATGAGCAGTTCTTC.

The CDR3 sequence: CASSHGRGEQFF. CDR3 in DNA: TGTGCCAGCAGCCATGGGAGGGGTGAGCAGTTCTTC. The chain uses TRBV4-2 and TRBJ2-1, with 7 bases aligning to TRBD2. CDR3 length: 12 residues. Germline assignment: CDR1 LGHNA and CDR2 YNFKEQ. J lost 9 bases, V lost 3 bases, and 2 bases had no gene match.

The chain carries TRBV7-9 and TRBJ2-3; D perhaps matches TRBD1 (6 bases). The CDR3 extends over 17 amino acids. V lost 5 bases and J 3 bases, leaving 21 bases between the germline ends. Germline V gene data show CDR1 as SEHNR and CDR2 as FQNEAQ (reference sequence). The CDR3 region is CASSPTRDIRRTDTQYF. CDR3 DNA sequence: TGTGCCAGCAGCCCAACTCGGGACATCAGACGGACAGATACGCAGTATTTT. The entire variable domain, with the rest obtained from reference TRBV7-9 and TRBJ2-3, is as follows: DTGVSQNPRHKITKRGQNVTFRCDPISEHNRLYWYRQTLGQGPEFLTYFQNEAQLEKSRLLSDRFSAERPKGSFSTLEIQRTEQGDSAMYLCASSPTRDIRRTDTQYFGPGTRLTVL.

This rearrangement joins TRBV6-6 to TRBJ1-1; D is unresolved. V lost 0 bases to trimming and J lost 1 base, with 0 bases between them. Germline V gene data show CDR1 as MNHNY and CDR2 as SVGAGI (reference sequence). The CDR3 covers 12 residues. In DNA, the CDR3 is TGTGCCAGCAGTTACTCGAACACTGAAGCTTTCTTT. It specifies CASSYSNTEAFF.

This clone came up a few times. The J gene is TRBJ2-7, the V gene TRBV27, with D tentatively TRBD1 (5 bases). CDR1 and CDR2 from the germline V gene are MNHEY and SMNVEV (reference sequence). The CDR3 has 13 amino acids. CDR3 nucleotides: TGTTCAGTAAGGGGCAACCATGCCTACGAGCAGTACTTC. Amino acids: CSVRGNHAYEQYF.

The V gene is TRBV13, the J gene TRBJ2-2; D not resolved. Germline CDR1 is PRHDT and CDR2 is FYEKMQ (reference sequence). The CDR3 covers 12 residues. The V end was cut by 1 base, the J end by 6 bases, with 3 bases between. CDR3 sequence reads: CASSLDPGELFF. In DNA form, the CDR3 reads TGTGCCAGCAGCTTAGACCCCGGGGAGCTGTTTTTT.

The rearrangement joins TRBV7-9 to TRBJ2-7, with 11 bases fitting TRBD2. Germline V gene data show CDR1 as SEHNR and CDR2 as FQNEAQ (reference sequence). The CDR3 is 15 amino acids. The V gene end was trimmed by 2 bases and the J gene end by 3 bases; junction bases not matched to a gene: 3. The CDR3 spells CASSLFTSGSYEQYF. The CDR3 nucleotides read TGTGCCAGCAGCTTATTCACTAGCGGGAGCTACGAGCAGTACTTC.

The chain carries TRBV18 and TRBJ2-5; 7 bases are shared with TRBD1. This CDR3 has 14 amino acids. V trimming: 3 bases; J trimming: 1 base; junction bases outside the gene matches: 2. Germline-derived CDR1 and CDR2 are KGHSH and LQKENI. The CDR3 here is CASSPTGIQETQYF. In DNA, the CDR3 is TGTGCCAGCTCACCGACAGGGATCCAAGAGACCCAGTACTTC.

V is TRBV7-9 and J is TRBJ2-5, with D hard to call. The germline V and J ends were trimmed by 2 bases and 2 bases, with 9 bases remaining between them. The CDR3 spans 14 residues. The germline CDR1 and CDR2 sequences are SEHNR and FQNEAQ (reference sequence). In DNA form, the CDR3 reads TGTGCCAGCAGCTTAATCGAAAGTCAAGAGACCCAGTACTTC. Protein: CASSLIESQETQYF.

The chain couples TRBV9 to TRBJ2-1; 13 bases map to TRBD2. Germline lookup yields CDR1 SGDLS and CDR2 YYNGEE. Trimming removed 3 bases from V and 7 bases from J; junction bases left unmatched: 7. The CDR3 covers 16 residues. The chain's CDR3 is CASSGPGLAGMNEQFF. Written as DNA, the CDR3 is TGTGCCAGCAGCGGACCGGGACTAGCGGGGATGAATGAGCAGTTCTTC.

The chain couples TRBV30 to TRBJ1-5, with 9 bases lining up with TRBD1. Unmatched junction bases numbered 3, after V lost 0 bases and J lost 6 bases. Germline CDR1 is GTSNPN and CDR2 is SVGIG (reference sequence). This CDR3 comprises 14 residues. As DNA, the CDR3 is TGTGCCTGGAGTGTGGACAGGGGACCTCAGCCCCAGCATTTT. It codes for CAWSVDRGPQPQHF.

The rearrangement uses TRBV2 and TRBJ2-3; D gene ambiguous. The CDR3 spans 13 residues. V was trimmed by 4 bases and J by 2 bases, leaving 7 bases between them. CDR1 is SNHLY, CDR2 FYNNEI, per germline. CDR3 residues: CASSAGITDTQYF. In DNA form, the CDR3 reads TGTGCCAGCAGTGCAGGCATCACAGATACGCAGTATTTT.

The chain links TRBV5-4 to TRBJ1-2; no clear D gene. Germline CDR1 and CDR2: SGHNT and YYREEE (reference sequence). The CDR3 is 13 amino acids. V was cut by 2 bases and J by 0 bases, with 5 bases left in between. This CDR3 reads CASSFGTNYGYTF. The CDR3 DNA is TGTGCCAGCAGCTTCGGTACTAACTATGGCTACACCTTC.

The chain carries TRBV19 and TRBJ2-7, with 9 bases identical to TRBD1. Germline V gene lookup returns CDR1 LNHDA and CDR2 SQIVND (reference sequence). V was pared by 6 bases and J by 3 bases, with 6 bases of the junction left unmatched. CDR3 length equals 14 residues. Here the CDR3 DNA reads TGTGCCAGTAGGCCAACAGGGGGCGACTACGAGCAGTACTTC. Translation gives CASRPTGGDYEQYF.

In its sample, this clone was seen once. The genes are TRBV7-9 and TRBJ2-1; D remains ambiguous. This CDR3 spans 11 amino acids. Germline-derived CDR1 and CDR2 are SEHNR and FQNEAQ (reference sequence). With 5 bases removed from V and 5 bases from J, the gap between germline ends came to 4 bases. Here the CDR3 DNA reads TGTGCCAGCAGCGCACACAATGAGCAGTTCTTC. This translates into CASSAHNEQFF.

About this clone: The sample has other DNA sequences that encode this CDR3 too. The chain is built from TRBV30 and TRBJ2-1; 9 positions match TRBD2. Germline CDR1 reads GTSNPN; CDR2 reads SVGIG (reference sequence). The CDR3 has 14 residues. J was trimmed by 7 bases and V by 2 bases; bases with no gene match: 6. The CDR3 is CAWSLWTSENEQFF. The CDR3 bases are TGTGCCTGGAGTTTGTGGACTAGCGAGAATGAGCAGTTCTTC. The complete variable domain, with remaining parts taken from reference TRBV30 and TRBJ2-1, reads SQTIHQWPATLVQPVGSPLSLECTVEGTSNPNLYWYRQAAGRGLQLLFYSVGIGQISSEVPQNLSASRPQDRQFILSSKKLLLSDSGFYLCAWSLWTSENEQFFGPGTRLTVL.

The chain couples TRBV6-5 to TRBJ1-1; D not certain. The CDR3 has 13 residues. V was cut by 1 base and J by 7 bases, with 10 bases left in between. The germline V gene encodes CDR1 MNHEY and CDR2 SVGAGI. Here the CDR3 DNA reads TGTGCCAGCAGTTACTTAGGGAGCCGTGAAGCTTTCTTT. Protein sequence: CASSYLGSREAFF.

This rearrangement joins TRBV7-2 to TRBJ2-1; D is unresolved. The germline gives CDR1 SGHTA, CDR2 FQGNSA. With 1 base removed from V and 0 bases from J, the gap between germline ends came to 4 bases. The CDR3 has 14 amino acids. This chain's CDR3 is CASSLDSSYNEQFF. CDR3 DNA sequence: TGTGCCAGCAGCTTAGACAGCTCCTACAATGAGCAGTTCTTC.

The J gene is TRBJ1-2, the V gene TRBV28, with 7 bases aligning to TRBD1. The CDR3 consists of 15 residues. J was trimmed by 7 bases and V by 6 bases; bases with no gene match: 14. CDR1 is MDHEN and CDR2 is SYDVKM in the germline V gene. The CDR3: CASSTTKRQGGGYTF. The CDR3 nucleotides read TGTGCCAGCAGCACAACGAAGCGACAGGGTGGTGGCTACACCTTC.

This sequence joins TRBV27 and TRBJ1-6; a weak D match, TRBD1 (5 bases). The germline V and J ends were trimmed by 2 bases and 9 bases, with 17 bases remaining between them. This CDR3 is 16 amino acids long. CDR1 and CDR2 (germline): MNHEY, SMNVEV (reference sequence). In DNA form, the CDR3 reads TGTGCCAGCAGTTTAAGAACGGGACCCCTGGGTTCACCCCTCCACTTT. It translates to CASSLRTGPLGSPLHF.

V usage is TRBV7-3 and J usage is TRBJ2-3, with TRBD1 matching 7 bases. This CDR3 has 18 amino acids. Germline lookup yields CDR1 SGHTA and CDR2 FQGTGA. The trim removed 3 bases at V and 0 bases at J, leaving 12 bases unmatched. The CDR3 nucleotides are TGTGCCAGCAGCTTTTCCCCGCCCGGGACAGTGAGCACAGATACGCAGTATTTT. Protein sequence: CASSFSPPGTVSTDTQYF.